By share of the sample, the clone carrying this TCR beta chain is medium-sized (0.01 to 0.1%). No antigen is known for it. Distinct nucleotide sequences in the sample also encode this CDR3. CDR3 length: 14 amino acids. The germline CDR1 and CDR2 sequences are MNHNY and SVGAGI (reference sequence). Trimming shortened V by 6 bases and J by 4 bases, and 15 bases separated the two germline ends. The table came from immunoSEQ multiplex PCR; TCRdb's copy has only in-frame clones and leaves some out. The table shows approximately 28,000 clones, with 65% to 90% occurring only once. This sample is part of a study of vaccination effects on CD4 cells after COVID-19. Study details: Researchers obtained post-vaccine samples at a median of 72 days past the second dose.

Pools of viral peptides were used by the ViraFEST assay to expand antigen-specific CD4+ T cells ahead of sequencing. Cultured cells yielded isolated CD4+ T cells after nine to ten days. Two doses of BNT162b2 or mRNA-1273 vaccine were administered to participants. The receptor was derived from a human donor who received a COVID-19 vaccine. Some clones in this sample may be carry-over from other donors' samples. Sequenced here: CD4+ T cells from PBMCs cultured with SARS-CoV-2 spike peptides, sampled after COVID-19 vaccination. V and J are TRBV6-6 and TRBJ2-5, with D possibly called TRBD1 or TRBD2 (7 bases each). The CDR3 here is CASSSARGGETQYF. Written as DNA, the CDR3 is TGTGCCAGCAGCTCCGCCAGGGGGGGAGAGACCCAGTACTTC.